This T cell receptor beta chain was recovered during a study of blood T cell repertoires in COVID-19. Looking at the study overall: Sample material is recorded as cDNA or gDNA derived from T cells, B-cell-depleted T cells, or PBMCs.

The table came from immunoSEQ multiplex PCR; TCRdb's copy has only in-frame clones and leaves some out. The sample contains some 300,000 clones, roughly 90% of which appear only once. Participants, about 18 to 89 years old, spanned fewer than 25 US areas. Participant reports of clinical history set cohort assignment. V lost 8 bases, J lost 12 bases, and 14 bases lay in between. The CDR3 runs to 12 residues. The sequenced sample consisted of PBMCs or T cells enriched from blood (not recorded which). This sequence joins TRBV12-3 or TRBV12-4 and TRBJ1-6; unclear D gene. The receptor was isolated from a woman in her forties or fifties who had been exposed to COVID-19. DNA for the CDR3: TGTGCCAGCGGCCCCCCGAATGGACCCCTCCACTTT. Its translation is CASGPPNGPLHF.